These 15 T cell receptor beta chains share one sample of origin, sequenced in a study of monozygotic twins with inflammatory bowel disease. TCRdb re-called the 5' RACE reads; one entry per CDR3 protein, DNA not given. Its clone listing holds 400,000 or so distinct CDR3 sequences. The source material was blood. All receptors come from a human donor with ulcerative colitis or Crohn's disease, or a healthy co-twin of an affected twin (not recorded which).

V and J are TRBV9 and TRBJ1-3; TCRdb's assignment of TRBD1 cannot be checked, as there is no DNA. The CDR3 extends over 14 amino acids. Germline V gene data show CDR1 as SGDLS and CDR2 as YYNGEE. This CDR3 reads CASSTGVGGNTIYF.

CDR3 loop: CASSTSGAKSYEQYF. This sequence joins TRBV3-1 and TRBJ2-7; the TCRdb call, TRBD2, lacks DNA for checking. CDR3 length equals 15 residues. Germline V gene lookup returns CDR1 LGHDT and CDR2 YNNKEL (reference sequence).

The chain joins TRBV4-3 to TRBJ1-2. CDR1 and CDR2 (germline): LGHNA, YSLEER. There are 16 residues in the CDR3. The CDR3 loop is CASSQDVRNTNYGYTF.

The chain has TRBV6-6 and TRBJ1-3; TCRdb indicates TRBD1, and absent DNA this call remains unverified. The germline gives CDR1 MNHNY, CDR2 SVGAGI (reference sequence). CDR3 size: 14 residues. The CDR3 spells CASSYGGFGNTIYF.

CDR3: CASSLLVWATDTQYF. The J gene is TRBJ2-3, the V gene TRBV5-5. CDR1 SGHKS and CDR2 YYEKEE come from the germline V gene (reference sequence). The CDR3 extends over 15 amino acids.

The chain couples TRBV2 to TRBJ2-1. The germline V gene has CDR1 SNHLY and CDR2 FYNNEI. This CDR3 region has 14 residues. The CDR3 reads CASSVGVASNEQFF.

CDR3: CASSAPRDISYNEQFF. V usage is TRBV7-3 and J usage is TRBJ2-1; without DNA, the TCRdb call of TRBD1 cannot be checked. The V gene's germline CDR1 is SGHTA and CDR2 FQGTGA. The CDR3 contains 16 residues. Full variable domain (remainder filled in from reference TRBV7-3 and TRBJ2-1): GAGVSQTPSNKVTEKGKYVELRCDPISGHTALYWYRQSLGQGPEFLIYFQGTGAADDSGLPNDRFFAVRPEGSVSTLKIQRTERGDSAVYLCASSAPRDISYNEQFFGPGTRLTVL.

The chain employs TRBV9 and TRBJ2-7; lacking DNA, the TRBD2 call made by TCRdb goes unchecked. The CDR3 contains 17 residues. Germline lookup yields CDR1 SGDLS and CDR2 YYNGEE. CDR3 protein: CASSPDNYGTEPYEQYF. Looking up the rest from reference TRBV9 and TRBJ2-7 gives the full variable domain: DSGVTQTPKHLITATGQRVTLRCSPRSGDLSVYWYQQSLDQGLQFLIQYYNGEERAKGNILERFSAQQFPDLHSELNLSSLELGDSALYFCASSPDNYGTEPYEQYFGPGTRLTVT.

The CDR3 loop reads CSVTGTEDLQAFF. The rearrangement uses TRBV29-1 and TRBJ1-1; TCRdb reports TRBD1, a call that lacks DNA to check it against. Germline V CDR1 and CDR2: SQVTM, ANQGSEA. The CDR3 runs 13 residues.

The chain recombines TRBV20-1 with TRBJ2-1; TCRdb outputs TRBD1, but without DNA this stays unchecked. The V gene's germline CDR1 is DFQATT and CDR2 SNEGSKA (reference sequence). This CDR3 contains 14 residues. The CDR3 loop is CSASDRGRLNEQFF.

The CDR3 sequence is CASSPGYNQPQHF. J is TRBJ1-5 and V is TRBV4-2. The CDR3 runs to 13 residues. From germline, CDR1 is LGHNA and CDR2 YNFKEQ.

The chain is built from TRBV7-8 and TRBJ2-7; TCRdb returns TRBD2, unconfirmable since there is no DNA. The CDR3 extends over 13 amino acids. Per the germline V gene, CDR1 is SGHVS and CDR2 is FQNEAQ. Here the CDR3 reads CASSDYTPPEQYF.

The chain carries TRBV20-1 and TRBJ2-7; no DNA is available, so the TRBD2 call from TCRdb remains unchecked. Germline V CDR1 and CDR2: DFQATT, SNEGSKA (reference sequence). The CDR3 contains 12 residues. The CDR3 here is CSATKSTYEQYF.

The chain employs TRBV7-2 and TRBJ2-1; TCRdb outputs TRBD2, but without DNA this stays unchecked. The CDR3 length is 15 residues. Germline V gene data show CDR1 as SGHTA and CDR2 as FQGNSA. The CDR3 region is CASRREAGGVNEQFF.

This chain joins TRBV6-2 or TRBV6-3 and TRBJ1-1; TCRdb reports TRBD1, a call that lacks DNA to check it against. This CDR3 is 16 amino acids long. The germline gives CDR1 MNHEY, CDR2 SVGEGT. CDR3 protein: CASSFGTGGRSTEAFF.